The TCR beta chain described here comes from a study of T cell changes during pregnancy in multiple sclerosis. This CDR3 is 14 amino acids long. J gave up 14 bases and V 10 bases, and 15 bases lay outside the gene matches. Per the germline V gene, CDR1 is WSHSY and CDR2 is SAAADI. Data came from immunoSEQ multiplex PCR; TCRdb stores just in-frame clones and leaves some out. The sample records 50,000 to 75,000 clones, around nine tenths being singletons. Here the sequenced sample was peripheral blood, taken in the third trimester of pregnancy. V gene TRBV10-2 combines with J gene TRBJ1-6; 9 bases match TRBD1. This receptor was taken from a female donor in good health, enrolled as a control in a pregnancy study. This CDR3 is CATGRDRAFGALHF. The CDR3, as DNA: TGCGCCACTGGCCGGGACAGGGCCTTTGGGGCCCTCCACTTT.